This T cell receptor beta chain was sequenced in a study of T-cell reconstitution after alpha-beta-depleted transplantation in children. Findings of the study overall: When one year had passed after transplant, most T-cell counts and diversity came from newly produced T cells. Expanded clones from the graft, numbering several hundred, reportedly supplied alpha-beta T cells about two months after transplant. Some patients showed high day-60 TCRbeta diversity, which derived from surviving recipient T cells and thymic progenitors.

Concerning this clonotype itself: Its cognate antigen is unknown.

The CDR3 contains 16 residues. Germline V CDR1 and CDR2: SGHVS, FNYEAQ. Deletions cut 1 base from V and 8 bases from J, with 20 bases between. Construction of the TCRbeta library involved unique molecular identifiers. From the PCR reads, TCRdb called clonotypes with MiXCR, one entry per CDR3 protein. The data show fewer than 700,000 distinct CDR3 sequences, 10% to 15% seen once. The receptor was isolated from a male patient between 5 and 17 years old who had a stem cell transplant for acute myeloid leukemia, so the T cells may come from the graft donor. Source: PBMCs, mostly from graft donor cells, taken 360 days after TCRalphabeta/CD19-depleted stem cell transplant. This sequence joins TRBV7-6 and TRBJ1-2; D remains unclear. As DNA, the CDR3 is TGTGCCAGCAGCTTAGGTTGGATCCAGGACCGGCACGGCTACACCTTC. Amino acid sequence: CASSLGWIQDRHGYTF. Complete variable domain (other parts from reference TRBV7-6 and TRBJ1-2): GAGVSQSPRYKVTKRGQDVALRCDPISGHVSLYWYRQALGQGPEFLTYFNYEAQQDKSGLPNDRFSAERPEGSISTLTIQRTEQRDSAMYRCASSLGWIQDRHGYTFGSGTRLTVV.